This TCR beta chain comes out of a study of CD8+ T cells in alopecia areata. Investigators isolated RNA and reverse transcribed it into cDNA to act as the sequencing template. Some clones are missing from TCRdb's copy, which holds only in-frame ones; the method was immunoSEQ multiplex PCR. The sample shows 150,000 to 200,000 clones, 50% to 70% of them seen only once. About this clone itself: Different DNA sequences within this sample yield the same CDR3.

The material was CD4+ T cells sorted from blood, obtained at week 0. This receptor was taken from a human donor with alopecia areata.

In DNA form, the CDR3 reads TGTGCCGGTTACAGGGGAGAGACCCAGTACTTC. Its translation: CAGYRGETQYF. This chain joins TRBV30 and TRBJ2-5; 7 nucleotides align to TRBD1. From germline, CDR1 is GTSNPN and CDR2 SVGIG (reference sequence). The ends lost 8 bases at V and 4 bases at J; junction bases unmatched: 4. The CDR3 is 11 amino acids.